What follows are 17 T cell receptor beta chains derived from one specimen sequenced in a study of blood T cell repertoires in COVID-19. Method: immunoSEQ multiplex PCR; TCRdb's copy keeps in-frame clones and lacks some. The sample gives roughly 340,000 clones, 85% to 90% of which show up once; around 1% is in the top ten. Source material: PBMCs or T cells enriched from blood (not recorded which). These TCRs come from a young man who had recovered from COVID-19.

The chain recombines TRBV19 with TRBJ1-2; D is unresolved. The V end was cut by 3 bases, the J end by 2 bases, with 7 bases between. This CDR3 is 13 amino acids long. Germline loops: CDR1 LNHDA, CDR2 SQIVND (reference sequence). The chain's CDR3 is CASSMALNYGYTF. The CDR3 DNA reads as TGTGCCAGTAGTATGGCCCTCAACTATGGCTACACCTTC.

Only one count was recorded for this clone. The V gene is TRBV19, the J gene TRBJ2-2; 9 nucleotides line up with TRBD2. The CDR3 is 17 amino acids. Trimming at V came to 3 bases and at J to 6 bases, leaving 11 bases not matched to a gene. The germline V gene encodes CDR1 LNHDA and CDR2 SQIVND (reference sequence). The chain's CDR3 is CASSMAGGLNLAGELFF. CDR3 DNA sequence: TGTGCCAGTAGTATGGCGGGGGGGCTTAATTTGGCCGGGGAGCTGTTTTTT.

This sequence joins TRBV19 and TRBJ1-6; D is possibly TRBD1 (5 bases). Per germline, CDR1 LNHDA and CDR2 SQIVND (reference sequence). The CDR3 extends over 11 amino acids. Trimming removed 3 bases from V and 13 bases from J, with 7 bases in between. The CDR3 spells CASSMAGPLHF. The CDR3 DNA reads TGTGCCAGTAGTATGGCAGGGCCCCTCCACTTT.

V is TRBV5-1 and J is TRBJ2-2, with TRBD1 matching 8 bases. The CDR3 is 15 residues long. Germline values: CDR1 SGHRS, CDR2 YFSETQ. V shed 6 bases and J 3 bases; nucleotides not matched to a gene: 7. For the CDR3, the DNA is TGCGCCAGCACCTGGACAGGGTCGTACACCGGGGAGCTGTTTTTT. Translating it yields CASTWTGSYTGELFF.

The genes are TRBV7-9 and TRBJ2-7, with D possibly matching TRBD2 (6 bases). The V and J ends lost 3 bases and 2 bases respectively, with 14 bases between them. The CDR3 contains 15 residues. Germline V gene lookup returns CDR1 SEHNR and CDR2 FQNEAQ (reference sequence). The CDR3 sequence is CASSLGGSPAYEQYF. The DNA of the CDR3 is TGTGCCAGCAGCTTGGGGGGTTCACCGGCCTACGAGCAGTACTTC.

This clone was seen a few times. This chain joins TRBV19 and TRBJ2-5; no clear D gene. Trimming pared 4 bases from V and 0 bases from J, leaving 6 bases between. This CDR3 has 13 residues. Germline V lookup: CDR1 LNHDA, CDR2 SQIVND (reference sequence). The CDR3 spells CASSRPDQETQYF. In DNA, the CDR3 is TGTGCCAGTAGTAGGCCAGACCAAGAGACCCAGTACTTC.

This chain connects TRBV6-1 to TRBJ1-4, with D tentatively TRBD1 (6 bases). In germline, CDR1 is MNHNS, CDR2 SASEGT. The V and J ends lost 8 bases and 0 bases respectively, with 13 bases between them. The CDR3 is made up of 15 amino acids. This chain's CDR3 is CASCGGVATNEKLFF. As DNA, the CDR3 is TGTGCCAGCTGTGGGGGCGTCGCAACTAATGAAAAACTGTTTTTT.

This clone came up once. The chain recombines TRBV6-6 with TRBJ1-4; weak D call: TRBD1 (6 bases). The CDR3 spans 15 residues. Germline V CDR1 and CDR2: MNHNY, SVGAGI (reference sequence). The germline V and J ends were trimmed by 5 bases and 3 bases, with 13 bases remaining between them. For the CDR3, the DNA is TGTGCCAGCAGTACCCAACAGGGTTCTAATGAAAAACTGTTTTTT. It codes for CASSTQQGSNEKLFF.

This rearrangement joins TRBV7-9 to TRBJ2-2; no clear D gene. With 0 bases removed from V and 3 bases from J, the gap between germline ends came to 8 bases. CDR1 and CDR2 from the germline V gene are SEHNR and FQNEAQ (reference sequence). CDR3 size: 15 residues. CDR3 bases: TGTGCCAGCAGCTTAGCTGACATACACACCGGGGAGCTGTTTTTT. Translation gives CASSLADIHTGELFF.

The J gene is TRBJ2-3, the V gene TRBV19; 11 positions agree with TRBD2. Germline values: CDR1 LNHDA, CDR2 SQIVND (reference sequence). The CDR3 spans 14 residues. V shed 8 bases and J 5 bases; nucleotides not matched to a gene: 6. The CDR3 sequence: CASRLAGRGDTQYF. The CDR3 DNA sequence: TGTGCCAGTCGACTAGCGGGAAGAGGAGATACGCAGTATTTT.

The chain employs TRBV4-1 and TRBJ2-1; 9 bases are a match to TRBD1. Germline CDR1 reads MGHRA; CDR2 reads YSYEKL. The V and J ends lost 5 bases and 3 bases, in that order; junction bases with no gene match: 11. The CDR3 consists of 17 residues. DNA for the CDR3: TGCGCCAGCAGCAACCACAGGGGGCGCCGCGTCTACAATGAGCAGTTCTTC. It translates to CASSNHRGRRVYNEQFF.

This chain links TRBV28 with TRBJ1-2, with TRBD1 matching 11 bases. The junction had 6 bases not matched to a gene; V was cut back by 2 bases and J by 7 bases. The germline gives CDR1 MDHEN, CDR2 SYDVKM. This CDR3 region has 15 residues. The CDR3 nucleotides read TGTGCCAGCAGTTTAACCGGACAGGGGGCGCGTGGCTACACCTTC. Amino acids: CASSLTGQGARGYTF.

This clone was seen only once. The CDR3 DNA is TGTGCCAGCAGCTTAGGCGGGACATACACCGGGGAGCTGTTTTTT. Amino acid sequence: CASSLGGTYTGELFF. This chain joins TRBV13 and TRBJ2-2, with a weak D call TRBD1 (6 bases). Germline V gene lookup returns CDR1 PRHDT and CDR2 FYEKMQ (reference sequence). V was clipped by 0 bases and J by 3 bases, with 8 bases between them. CDR3 length equals 15 residues. The complete variable domain, with remaining parts taken from reference TRBV13 and TRBJ2-2, reads AAGVIQSPRHLIKEKRETATLKCYPIPRHDTVYWYQQGPGQDPQFLISFYEKMQSDKGSIPDRFSAQQFSDYHSELNMSSLELGDSALYFCASSLGGTYTGELFFGEGSRLTVL.

The chain employs TRBV4-2 and TRBJ2-7; tentative D call: TRBD2 (6 bases). The CDR3 is 14 amino acids. The germline V gene has CDR1 LGHNA and CDR2 YNFKEQ. V was pared by 0 bases and J by 2 bases, with 8 bases between. The CDR3 here is CASSQETRAYEQYF. CDR3 nucleotides: TGTGCCAGCAGCCAAGAGACTAGAGCCTACGAGCAGTACTTC.

The CDR3 is CASGGGSYGYTF. The DNA of the CDR3 is TGTGCCAGCGGGGGAGGGAGCTATGGCTACACCTTC. The rearrangement uses TRBV2 and TRBJ1-2; perhaps TRBD1 as D (5 bases). The CDR3 is made up of 12 amino acids. Germline V gives CDR1 SNHLY, CDR2 FYNNEI. Deletions cut 8 bases from V and 4 bases from J, with 11 bases between.

The gene calls are TRBV2 and TRBJ2-1; 10 positions agree with TRBD2. V was pared by 6 bases and J by 8 bases, with 7 bases of the junction left unmatched. The CDR3 consists of 14 residues. Looked up from germline, CDR1 is SNHLY and CDR2 is FYNNEI. The CDR3 loop is CASSVYLAGDEQFF. Here the CDR3 DNA reads TGTGCCAGCAGCGTATACCTAGCGGGAGATGAGCAGTTCTTC. The whole variable domain, remainder taken from reference TRBV2 and TRBJ2-1, is EPEVTQTPSHQVTQMGQEVILRCVPISNHLYFYWYRQILGQKVEFLVSFYNNEISEKSEIFDDQFSVERPDGSNFTLKIRSTKLEDSAMYFCASSVYLAGDEQFFGPGTRLTVL.

This chain connects TRBV3-1 (or the pseudogene TRBV3-2) to TRBJ2-7, with TRBD2 as a possible D gene (5 bases). V was trimmed by 3 bases and J by 6 bases, leaving 15 bases between them. Germline values: CDR1 LGHDT, CDR2 YNNKEL (reference sequence). CDR3 length: 14 residues. CDR3 protein: CASSHGLPHGEQYF. CDR3 coding DNA: TGTGCCAGCAGCCACGGACTCCCCCACGGCGAGCAGTACTTC.